This T cell receptor beta chain was identified in a study of response to subunit inactivated influenza vaccine. Study-level results: Few additional T cells are recruited per seasonal influenza vaccination, authors suggested.

This clonotype occurred many times. Its antigen is unknown. TCRdb re-called the RT-PCR reads through MiXCR, storing one row per CDR3 protein. The sample contains approximately 500,000 distinct CDR3 sequences, roughly 13% of which appear only once. The V end lost 0 bases, the J end lost 8 bases, and 8 bases lay between the germline ends. The CDR3 totals 12 residues. Sequenced here: PBMCs from blood, sampled roughly 47 days after vaccination. This receptor was identified in a man aged 45 to 65 who received an inactivated influenza vaccine. The J gene is TRBJ2-7, the V gene TRBV12-3 or TRBV12-4, with D unresolved. CDR3 sequence: CASSLAGFQQYF. As DNA, the CDR3 is TGTGCCAGCAGTTTAGCAGGGTTTCAGCAGTACTTC.